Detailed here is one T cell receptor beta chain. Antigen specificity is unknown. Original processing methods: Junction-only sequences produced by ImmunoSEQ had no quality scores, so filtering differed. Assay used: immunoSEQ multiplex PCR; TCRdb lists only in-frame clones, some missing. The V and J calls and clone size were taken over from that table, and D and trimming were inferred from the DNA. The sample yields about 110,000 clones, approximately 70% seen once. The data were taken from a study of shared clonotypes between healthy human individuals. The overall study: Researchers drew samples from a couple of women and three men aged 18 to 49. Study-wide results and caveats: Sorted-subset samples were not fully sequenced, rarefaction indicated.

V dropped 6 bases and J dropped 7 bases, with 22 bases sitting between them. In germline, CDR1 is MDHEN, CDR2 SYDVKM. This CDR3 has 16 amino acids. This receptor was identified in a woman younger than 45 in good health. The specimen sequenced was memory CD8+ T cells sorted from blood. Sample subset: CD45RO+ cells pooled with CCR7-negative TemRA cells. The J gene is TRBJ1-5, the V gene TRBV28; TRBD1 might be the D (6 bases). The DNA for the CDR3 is TGTGCCAGCAGCCTTACGCGAGGGGGAATAGAACAGCCCCAGCATTTT. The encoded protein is CASSLTRGGIEQPQHF.